This T cell receptor beta chain comes out of a study of shared clonotypes between healthy human individuals. The study's findings and limits: Relative to clonotypes present in all four donors, those not shared had lower generation probabilities. Naive subsets typically showed greater estimated richness than memory subsets. An effect of sequencing depth on clonotype sharing among donors was expected. Rarefaction indicated that sorted-subset sequencing remained incomplete although depth was large.

This clone was counted once. Its antigen is unidentified. Repertoires were generated with immunoSEQ multiplex PCR, while TCRdb's copy carries only in-frame clones and drops some. Of more than 2 million clones in the sample, approximately 94% were seen once. V lost 2 bases and J lost 7, with 12 bases in between. Germline CDR1 SGHTA, CDR2 FQGNSA. The CDR3 is 13 amino acids. Sequenced sample: naive CD4+ T cells sorted from blood. Subset reported: CD45RA+ positively selected. The origin of this receptor is a man between 18 and 35 years old in good health. The gene calls are TRBV7-2 and TRBJ2-7; D may be TRBD2 (5 bases). The CDR3 DNA reads as TGTGCCAGCAGCTTAATAGCGCAAAAGGAGCAGTACTTC. This translates into CASSLIAQKEQYF.